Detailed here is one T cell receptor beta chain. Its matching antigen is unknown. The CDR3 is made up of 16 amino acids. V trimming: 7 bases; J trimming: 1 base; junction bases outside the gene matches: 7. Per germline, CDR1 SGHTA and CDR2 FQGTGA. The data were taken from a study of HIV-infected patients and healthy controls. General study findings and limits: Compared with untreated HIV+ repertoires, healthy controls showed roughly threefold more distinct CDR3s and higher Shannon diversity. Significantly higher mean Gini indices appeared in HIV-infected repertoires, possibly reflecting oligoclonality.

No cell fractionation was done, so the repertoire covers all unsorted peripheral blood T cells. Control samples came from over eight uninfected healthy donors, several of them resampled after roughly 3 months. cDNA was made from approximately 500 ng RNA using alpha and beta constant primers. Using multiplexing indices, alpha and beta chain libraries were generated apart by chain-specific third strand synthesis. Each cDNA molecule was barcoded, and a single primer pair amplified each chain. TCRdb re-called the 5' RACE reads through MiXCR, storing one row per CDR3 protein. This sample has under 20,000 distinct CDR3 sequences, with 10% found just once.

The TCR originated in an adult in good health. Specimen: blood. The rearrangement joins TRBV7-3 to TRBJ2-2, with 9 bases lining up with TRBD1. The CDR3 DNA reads TGTGCCAGCACCCCTGGGGGACAGGGGAACACCGGGGAGCTGTTTTTT. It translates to CASTPGGQGNTGELFF.